One sample yielded the 32 T cell receptor beta chains listed below, sequenced in a study of radiation and T cells in renal cell carcinoma. Documented time point: blood 4 weeks post-SBRT, at nephrectomy. Treatment described: 15 Gy SBRT to primary tumor, nephrectomy 4 weeks later. Data came from immunoSEQ multiplex PCR; TCRdb stores just in-frame clones and leaves some out. The table shows over 85,000 clones, with about 82% occurring only once. Sequenced material: blood, taken from a patient whose treatment included radiotherapy and nephrectomy. Source of these receptors: a man aged 50-59 years with renal cell carcinoma.

The chain employs TRBV2 and TRBJ2-7; TRBD1 matches 7 bases. The trim removed 10 bases at V and 3 bases at J, leaving 9 bases unmatched. This CDR3 is 13 amino acids long. Germline CDR1 SNHLY, CDR2 FYNNEI. CDR3: CATSSGTVYEQYF. CDR3 DNA sequence: TGTGCCACCTCGTCCGGGACAGTCTACGAGCAGTACTTC. Full variable domain (rest looked up from reference TRBV2 and TRBJ2-7): EPEVTQTPSHQVTQMGQEVILRCVPISNHLYFYWYRQILGQKVEFLVSFYNNEISEKSEIFDDQFSVERPDGSNFTLKIRSTKLEDSAMYFCATSSGTVYEQYFGPGTRLTVT.

This chain joins TRBV2 and TRBJ2-1, with D possibly being TRBD2 (6 bases). The CDR3 spans 13 residues. Germline assignment: CDR1 SNHLY and CDR2 FYNNEI. V dropped 8 bases and J dropped 7 bases, with 15 bases sitting between them. The CDR3 region is CASGREGTNEQFF. CDR3 DNA sequence: TGTGCCAGCGGGCGGGAAGGGACTAATGAGCAGTTCTTC. The complete variable domain, with remaining parts taken from reference TRBV2 and TRBJ2-1, reads EPEVTQTPSHQVTQMGQEVILRCVPISNHLYFYWYRQILGQKVEFLVSFYNNEISEKSEIFDDQFSVERPDGSNFTLKIRSTKLEDSAMYFCASGREGTNEQFFGPGTRLTVL.

This clone was observed a handful of times. The V gene is TRBV20-1, the J gene TRBJ1-2; D is undetermined. Germline loops: CDR1 DFQATT, CDR2 SNEGSKA (reference sequence). V lost 5 bases to trimming and J lost 7 bases, with 5 bases between them. This CDR3 is built from 9 residues. The CDR3 region has the DNA TGCAGTGCTGGTAGTGGCTACACCTTC. Residues: CSAGSGYTF.

The gene calls are TRBV18 and TRBJ2-5; D is tentatively TRBD1 or TRBD2 (5 bases each). Germline V CDR1 and CDR2: KGHSH, LQKENI. Trimming took 3 bases from V and 5 from J, leaving 10 bases between them. The CDR3 has 13 amino acids. The CDR3 DNA is TGTGCCAGCTCACCGCAGAGGGACGAGACCCAGTACTTC. Amino acid sequence: CASSPQRDETQYF. The full variable domain, its missing parts supplied by reference TRBV18 and TRBJ2-5, is NAGVMQNPRHLVRRRGQEARLRCSPMKGHSHVYWYRQLPEEGLKFMVYLQKENIIDESGMPKERFSAEFPKEGPSILRIQQVVRGDSAAYFCASSPQRDETQYFGPGTRLLVL.

The chain links TRBV28 to TRBJ1-3; D uncertain. The CDR3 is 14 residues long. Per germline, CDR1 MDHEN and CDR2 SYDVKM. V was clipped by 7 bases and J by 0 bases, with 10 bases between them. The CDR3 protein is CASTPADSGNTIYF. The CDR3, as DNA: TGTGCCAGCACCCCGGCTGACTCTGGAAACACCATATATTTT. Together with reference TRBV28 and TRBJ1-3, the CDR3 gives the full variable domain: DVKVTQSSRYLVKRTGEKVFLECVQDMDHENMFWYRQDPGLGLRLIYFSYDVKMKEKGDIPEGYSVSREKKERFSLILESASTNQTSMYLCASTPADSGNTIYFGEGSWLTVV.

The chain is built from TRBV6-1 and TRBJ2-7; D is perhaps TRBD1 (5 bases). Germline V CDR1 and CDR2: MNHNS, SASEGT. The length of the CDR3 is 12 residues. The ends were cut back, 8 bases at V and 3 bases at J, with 11 bases in the middle. The CDR3 bases are TGTGCCAGCTCAGCCAGGGACTACGAGCAGTACTTC. Encoded protein: CASSARDYEQYF.

The CDR3 region is CASRHTPGQVETQYF. CDR3 coding DNA: TGTGCCAGCAGGCACACACCGGGACAGGTAGAGACCCAGTACTTC. The chain employs TRBV27 and TRBJ2-5, with 8 bases matching TRBD1. The ends lost 6 bases at V and 4 bases at J; junction bases unmatched: 10. The CDR3 runs to 15 residues. The germline gives CDR1 MNHEY, CDR2 SMNVEV (reference sequence).

On this clone itself: Other DNA variants within this sample encode the same CDR3. The chain carries TRBV18 and TRBJ2-7; D gene uncertain. The V gene's germline CDR1 is KGHSH and CDR2 LQKENI. V was trimmed by 6 bases and J by 0 bases, leaving 6 bases between them. The CDR3 consists of 12 residues. CDR3 in DNA: TGTGCCAGCTCGCTCAGCTCCTACGAGCAGTACTTC. Encoded protein: CASSLSSYEQYF.

The chain joins TRBV14 to TRBJ2-7; D ambiguous. From germline, CDR1 is SGHDN and CDR2 FVKESK. The V gene lost 1 base and the J gene lost 2 bases, with 9 bases spanning the gap. The CDR3 length is 14 residues. The CDR3 loop is CASSQVFPPYEQYF. The CDR3 region has the DNA TGTGCCAGCAGCCAAGTCTTTCCCCCCTACGAGCAGTACTTC.

This rearrangement joins TRBV6-1 to TRBJ2-7; weak D call: TRBD2 (6 bases). The germline V gene encodes CDR1 MNHNS and CDR2 SASEGT. The CDR3 covers 12 residues. Trimming cost V 8 bases and J 5 bases, with 13 bases left between them. The CDR3 coding sequence is TGTGCCAGCCGGAGGGATACCCACGAGCAGTACTTC. It translates to CASRRDTHEQYF.

The V gene is TRBV4-2, the J gene TRBJ2-7; unclear D gene. CDR3 length: 14 residues. V was trimmed by 0 bases and J by 4 bases, leaving 10 bases between them. CDR1 and CDR2 from the germline V gene are LGHNA and YNFKEQ. CDR3 protein: CASSQELDGYEQYF. CDR3 sequence (DNA): TGTGCCAGCAGCCAAGAACTCGACGGTTACGAGCAGTACTTC.

The chain employs TRBV10-3 and TRBJ1-5; 7 bases match TRBD1. CDR1 and CDR2 from the germline V gene are ENHRY and SYGVKD. CDR3 length: 14 amino acids. Germline trimming cut 11 bases from V and 4 bases from J; bases unmatched to any gene: 11. CDR3 protein: CASDDRARNQPQHF. The CDR3 region has the DNA TGTGCCTCTGATGACAGGGCTCGAAATCAGCCCCAGCATTTT.

This chain links TRBV7-2 with TRBJ2-3; no definite D call. V gave up 1 base and J gave up 8 bases, with 7 bases separating them. CDR1 SGHTA and CDR2 FQGNSA come from the germline V gene. The CDR3 has 12 amino acids. The CDR3 DNA is TGTGCCAGCAGCTTAGGTCTGGTTACGCAGTATTTT. The encoded protein is CASSLGLVTQYF.

The chain joins TRBV9 to TRBJ2-1; TRBD2 matches 10 bases. V gave up 2 bases and J gave up 4 bases; unmatched junction bases: 6. The germline gives CDR1 SGDLS, CDR2 YYNGEE. The CDR3 runs to 16 residues. CDR3 loop: CASSVSGLASYNEQFF. For the CDR3, the DNA is TGTGCCAGCAGCGTCTCGGGACTAGCGTCTTACAATGAGCAGTTCTTC.

V is TRBV7-2 and J is TRBJ2-1; D gene ambiguous. This CDR3 is 14 amino acids long. Germline values: CDR1 SGHTA, CDR2 FQGNSA. V lost 4 bases and J lost 6, with 13 bases in between. Here the CDR3 reads CASSSRQKGNEQFF. CDR3 DNA sequence: TGTGCCAGCAGCTCCAGACAAAAGGGCAATGAGCAGTTCTTC.

The rearrangement uses TRBV5-4 and TRBJ2-3, with D uncertain. The germline V gene has CDR1 SGHNT and CDR2 YYREEE (reference sequence). V lost 0 bases to trimming and J lost 5 bases, with 7 bases between them. The CDR3 length is 13 residues. In nucleotides, the CDR3 is TGTGCCAGCAGCTTGGTGCTAGGAGATACGCAGTATTTT. Translating it yields CASSLVLGDTQYF.

This chain connects TRBV6-6 to TRBJ1-5; D may be TRBD1 (5 bases). Trimming removed 6 bases from V and 6 bases from J, with 12 bases in between. The CDR3 consists of 13 residues. Germline lookup yields CDR1 MNHNY and CDR2 SVGAGI (reference sequence). The CDR3, as DNA: TGTGCCAGCAGGGGGCAAGAAGGTCAGCCCCAGCATTTT. Translated, it gives CASRGQEGQPQHF.

The rearrangement uses TRBV7-2 and TRBJ1-1; a possible D gene is TRBD1 (6 bases). CDR1 is SGHTA and CDR2 is FQGNSA in the germline V gene. The CDR3 sequence is 15 residues long. Trimming stripped 5 bases from V and 3 bases from J, with 16 bases between. This CDR3 is CASSPRGDIYTEAFF. CDR3 bases: TGTGCCAGCAGCCCTAGGGGGGATATTTACACTGAAGCTTTCTTT.

The rearrangement links TRBV11-1 to TRBJ2-7; TRBD2 is a possible D gene (6 bases). Trimming took 0 bases from V and 1 from J, leaving 7 bases between them. This CDR3 spans 14 amino acids. CDR1 and CDR2 from the germline V gene are SGHAT and FQDESV (reference sequence). The CDR3 bases are TGTGCCAGCAGCTTAGCACTAGCTTCCTACGAGCAGTACTTC. Its protein is CASSLALASYEQYF.

This clone has a handful of counts. The chain combines TRBV2 with TRBJ2-7; 7 nucleotides match TRBD2. The CDR3 is 15 residues long. Germline V lookup: CDR1 SNHLY, CDR2 FYNNEI. J gave up 2 bases and V 4 bases, and 8 bases lay outside the gene matches. DNA for the CDR3: TGTGCCAGCAGTGTCGATTGGACTAGAACCTACGAGCAGTACTTC. It codes for CASSVDWTRTYEQYF.

This chain uses TRBV6-1 with TRBJ2-1, with no clear D. Trimming removed 8 bases at V and 7 bases at J, with 12 bases between. This CDR3 region has 12 residues. The germline V gene encodes CDR1 MNHNS and CDR2 SASEGT. In nucleotides, the CDR3 is TGTGCCAGCGGGATCAATTGGAATGAGCAGTTCTTC. Residues: CASGINWNEQFF.

This rearrangement joins TRBV28 to TRBJ1-4; unclear D gene. Germline V gene lookup returns CDR1 MDHEN and CDR2 SYDVKM. V shed 1 base and J shed 17 bases, with 14 bases lying between them. The CDR3 consists of 12 residues. CDR3 residues: CASSLFDLPLFF. The CDR3 coding sequence is TGTGCCAGCAGTTTATTCGACTTACCCCTTTTTTTT.

This clone was observed once. The DNA for the CDR3 is TGCGCCAGCAGCTTGGCTGGCCGATCACAGGGCTACGAGCAGTACTTC. It specifies CASSLAGRSQGYEQYF. The genes are TRBV5-1 and TRBJ2-7, with TRBD1 as a possible D gene (6 bases). Germline V gives CDR1 SGHRS, CDR2 YFSETQ. The CDR3 is 16 amino acids. Trimming cost V 0 bases and J 3 bases, with 16 bases left between them.

The chain joins TRBV7-9 to TRBJ2-1; possibly TRBD1 for D (8 bases). The CDR3 spans 15 residues. Germline V gene data show CDR1 as SEHNR and CDR2 as FQNEAQ (reference sequence). The V gene lost 5 bases and the J gene lost 4 bases, with 15 bases spanning the gap. Written as DNA, the CDR3 is TGTGCCAGCAGCACTGGACAGGGAGGGTACAATGAGCAGTTCTTC. This translates into CASSTGQGGYNEQFF.

The rearrangement joins TRBV6-5 to TRBJ2-7; 9 bases agree with TRBD1. Germline-derived CDR1 and CDR2 are MNHEY and SVGAGI. V lost 0 bases to trimming and J lost 5 bases; unmatched junction nucleotides: 5. The CDR3 consists of 15 residues. The CDR3 nucleotides are TGTGCCAGCAGTTACTCACAGGGGGCGGGAAACGAGCAGTACTTC. It specifies CASSYSQGAGNEQYF.

The chain couples TRBV4-2 to TRBJ2-6; D gene ambiguous. V lost 0 bases and J 0 bases, leaving 6 bases between the germline ends. The CDR3 consists of 16 residues. Germline CDR1 and CDR2: LGHNA and YNFKEQ. The CDR3 sequence: CASSQDRGSGANVLTF. DNA for the CDR3: TGTGCCAGCAGCCAAGATCGAGGCTCTGGGGCCAACGTCCTGACTTTC.

The genes are TRBV6-6 and TRBJ1-5, with unresolved D. Trimming pared 0 bases from V and 1 base from J, leaving 7 bases between. This CDR3 spans 15 amino acids. CDR1 and CDR2 (germline): MNHNY, SVGAGI (reference sequence). The CDR3: CASSYSGRSNQPQHF. The CDR3 DNA is TGTGCCAGCAGTTACTCGGGGAGGAGCAATCAGCCCCAGCATTTT.

In nucleotides, the CDR3 is TGTGCCAGCAGCTTAGGTTTAGGGGGCGCGGGTGGAAACACCATATATTTT. As protein: CASSLGLGGAGGNTIYF. The chain carries TRBV7-2 and TRBJ1-3, with 7 bases identical to TRBD1. V lost 1 base to trimming and J lost 3 bases; unmatched junction nucleotides: 9. The CDR3 has 17 residues. Germline V CDR1 and CDR2: SGHTA, FQGNSA.

V usage is TRBV9 and J usage is TRBJ2-3, with no clear D. V lost 3 bases to trimming and J lost 5 bases, with 10 bases between them. CDR3 length: 13 residues. Per germline, CDR1 SGDLS and CDR2 YYNGEE. CDR3 amino acids: CASSDGPGDTQYF. Here the CDR3 DNA reads TGTGCCAGCAGCGACGGGCCCGGAGATACGCAGTATTTT.

The CDR3 sequence: CASSSQSAAGALTDTQYF. The CDR3 DNA is TGTGCCAGCAGCTCACAGAGTGCGGCGGGGGCCCTCACAGATACGCAGTATTTT. V usage is TRBV5-8 and J usage is TRBJ2-3; TRBD2 might be the D (7 bases). Trimming took off 3 bases at V and 2 bases at J, with 22 bases between the two ends. Germline CDR1 SGHTS, CDR2 YDEGEE. There are 18 residues in the CDR3.

This rearrangement joins TRBV14 to TRBJ2-3, with TRBD2 matching 9 bases. The V gene's germline CDR1 is SGHDN and CDR2 FVKESK. The CDR3 extends over 15 amino acids. J lost 3 bases, V lost 3 bases, and 4 bases had no gene match. This CDR3 reads CASSHSGRGTDTQYF. The CDR3 DNA reads TGTGCCAGCAGCCATAGCGGGAGAGGGACAGATACGCAGTATTTT. Filled out from reference TRBV14 and TRBJ2-3, the complete variable domain reads EAGVTQFPSHSVIEKGQTVTLRCDPISGHDNLYWYRRVMGKEIKFLLHFVKESKQDESGMPNNRFLAERTGGTYSTLKVQPAELEDSGVYFCASSHSGRGTDTQYFGPGTRLTVL.

The chain carries TRBV7-2 and TRBJ1-4; D gene ambiguous. The CDR3 covers 16 residues. Germline CDR1 is SGHTA and CDR2 is FQGNSA. Trimming removed 1 base at V and 8 bases at J, with 17 bases between. The CDR3 bases are TGTGCCAGCAGCTTAGATGGTGAATTGGGAGAGGAAAAACTGTTTTTT. Its protein product is CASSLDGELGEEKLFF.